A few counts support the clone carrying this TCR beta chain. The antigen is unknown. This sample stems from a study of vaccination and CD4 T cells after COVID-19. On the study more broadly: Overlapping spike peptides from SARS-CoV-2, HCoV-NL63, HCoV-OC43 and HCoV-229E served to stimulate the cells.

The germline V gene has CDR1 MNHNS and CDR2 SASEGT. CDR3 length: 14 amino acids. With V trimmed by 6 bases and J by 6 bases, 10 bases remained unmatched. The Oncomine TCR Beta short-read assay generated sequence data from the DNA of cultured CD4+ T cells. TCRdb used MiXCR to reprocess the PCR reads, holding one entry per CDR3 protein. Of about 15,000 distinct CDR3 sequences in the sample, around half were seen once. Treatment noted: roughly ten-day PBMC culture with coronavirus spike peptide pools or control peptides (ViraFEST assay). Study-level findings and limits: Median about 86% of reactive clones detected in convalescent patients emerged only post-vaccination.

The clonotype comes from a human donor who had recovered from COVID-19. The source was CD4+ T cells from blood, cultured in vitro, collected before SARS-CoV-2 vaccination. The chain is built from TRBV6-1 and TRBJ2-7; TRBD1 aligns across 8 bases. As DNA, the CDR3 is TGTGCCAGCAGCATAAGGACAGGGACTCGCGAGCAGTACTTC. This sequence encodes CASSIRTGTREQYF.